Listed below are T cell receptor beta chains from one sample, sequenced in a study of T cells in localized non-small cell lung cancer. Assay used: immunoSEQ multiplex PCR; TCRdb lists only in-frame clones, some missing. The data hold some 66,000 clones, with just under 85% observed a single time. Sequences were derived from peripheral blood, sampled before any cancer treatment. The receptors were sampled from a female donor over 55 with stage I lung adenocarcinoma. CDR3s include the opening cysteine and the closing phenylalanine or tryptophan. A D gene is named only where the DNA matches it firmly. Some rows have no size entry. The others give once, few or many, or a class for an expanded clone.

V gene	J gene	D gene	clone size	CDR3 protein	CDR3 DNA
TRBV6-1	TRBJ2-2	.	.	CASSRNTGELFF	TGTGCCAGCAGTAGGAACACCGGGGAGCTGTTTTTT
TRBV11-3	TRBJ2-2	.	.	CASSFTWYRYTGELFF	TGTGCCAGCAGCTTTACCTGGTACAGATATACCGGGGAGCTGTTTTTT
TRBV6-5	TRBJ2-1	TRBD2	few	CASSYTGLAGGNEQFF	TGTGCCAGCAGTTACACGGGACTAGCGGGAGGAAATGAGCAGTTCTTC
TRBV11-1	TRBJ2-7	TRBD2	.	CASSLLAGGEQYF	TGTGCCAGCAGCTTACTAGCGGGAGGGGAGCAGTACTTC
TRBV5-4	TRBJ2-1	TRBD2	once	CASSSRTSDLNEQFF	TGTGCCAGCAGCTCGAGGACTAGCGACCTAAATGAGCAGTTCTTC
TRBV7-2	TRBJ2-7	.	.	CASSLALGDSYEQYF	TGTGCCAGCAGCTTAGCGTTGGGGGATTCCTACGAGCAGTACTTC
TRBV4-1	TRBJ2-7	.	.	CASSEQSGFSYEQYF	TGCGCCAGCAGCGAACAGAGCGGGTTCTCCTACGAGCAGTACTTC
TRBV30	TRBJ1-1	.	few	CAWSDRGTEAFF	TGTGCCTGGAGTGACCGGGGCACTGAAGCTTTCTTT
TRBV21-1	TRBJ2-5	.	.	CASSRLIQETQYF	TGTGCCAGCAGCCGATTAATACAAGAGACCCAGTACTTC
TRBV4-1	TRBJ1-3	.	.	CASSPRDMWTGNTIYF	TGCGCCAGCAGCCCTCGGGACATGTGGACTGGAAACACCATATATTTT
TRBV6-6	TRBJ2-1	.	.	CASRSWGSYNEQFF	TGTGCCAGCAGGTCCTGGGGCTCCTACAATGAGCAGTTCTTC
TRBV5-6	TRBJ2-7	.	once	CASSSFEGVTYEQYF	TGTGCCAGCAGCTCCTTCGAGGGGGTTACCTACGAGCAGTACTTC
TRBV6-6	TRBJ1-2	.	.	CASSYGRLTEDGYTF	TGTGCCAGCAGTTACGGGCGTTTAACAGAGGACGGCTACACCTTC
TRBV6-1	TRBJ2-7	.	.	CASSQKGIYGDEQYF	TGTGCCAGCAGCCAGAAGGGGATTTACGGGGACGAGCAGTACTTC
TRBV5-1	TRBJ2-3	.	.	CASSLGYGRGADTQYF	TGCGCCAGCAGCTTGGGATACGGGAGAGGAGCAGATACGCAGTATTTT
TRBV29-1	TRBJ2-2	.	.	CSGGYRVPGELFF	TGCAGCGGGGGATACAGGGTGCCCGGGGAGCTGTTTTTT
TRBV29-1	TRBJ1-2	.	.	CSVDSSPGTPYGYTF	TGCAGCGTTGACTCTTCCCCAGGGACTCCCTATGGCTACACCTTC
TRBV6-1	TRBJ1-2	.	once	CARGEGYGYTF	TGTGCCCGGGGGGAGGGCTATGGCTACACCTTC
TRBV19	TRBJ2-2	TRBD1	.	CASSKRQGTSRGELFF	TGTGCCAGTAGCAAGCGACAGGGTACTTCTCGCGGGGAGCTGTTTTTT
TRBV5-1	TRBJ2-3	.	.	CASSLVLQGSTDTQYF	TGCGCCAGCAGCTTGGTCCTCCAGGGCTCGACAGATACGCAGTATTTT
TRBV19	TRBJ2-1	TRBD1	once	CASSIPMTGAYEQFF	TGTGCCAGTAGTATCCCCATGACAGGGGCCTATGAGCAGTTCTTC
TRBV16	TRBJ1-6	.	.	CASSHVGTDSPLHF	TGTGCCAGCAGTCACGTAGGGACTGATTCACCCCTCCACTTT
TRBV5-3	TRBJ2-1	.	.	CASSPDVSGYNEQFF	TGTGCCAGCAGCCCCGACGTAAGCGGATACAATGAGCAGTTCTTC
TRBV5-1	TRBJ1-4	TRBD1	.	CASSNGTGANEKLFF	TGCGCCAGCAGCAACGGGACAGGGGCTAATGAAAAACTGTTTTTT
TRBV6-6	TRBJ1-5	.	few	CASSLPHQPQHF	TGTGCCAGCAGTTTACCCCACCAGCCCCAGCATTTT
TRBV6-5	TRBJ2-5	TRBD2	.	CASGKREQETQYF	TGTGCCAGCGGGAAGCGGGAGCAAGAGACCCAGTACTTC
TRBV7-9	TRBJ1-3	.	.	CASSFGAGNTIYF	TGTGCCAGCAGCTTCGGGGCTGGAAACACCATATATTTT
TRBV2	TRBJ1-3	.	.	CASRRGNTIYF	TGTGCCAGCAGGAGGGGAAACACCATATATTTT
TRBV29-1	TRBJ2-7	.	.	CSVVRNSYEQYF	TGCAGCGTCGTTAGGAACTCCTACGAGCAGTACTTC
TRBV7-9	TRBJ2-2	TRBD1	once	CASRPGQAGELFF	TGTGCCAGCAGACCGGGACAGGCCGGGGAGCTGTTTTTT
TRBV10-1	TRBJ2-7	.	.	CASSEPGVGSYEQYF	TGCGCCAGCAGTGAACCAGGGGTGGGCTCCTACGAGCAGTACTTC
TRBV10-1	TRBJ1-2	TRBD1	.	CASSDSVDRGVRGYTF	TGCGCCAGCAGTGATTCGGTGGACAGGGGGGTGCGCGGCTACACCTTC
TRBV30	TRBJ1-5	.	.	CAWSVSNGPQHF	TGTGCCTGGAGTGTTTCCAATGGTCCCCAGCATTTT
TRBV19	TRBJ1-5	.	.	CATSKRENQPQHF	TGTGCCACTTCAAAAAGGGAGAATCAGCCCCAGCATTTT
TRBV6-6	TRBJ1-1	.	once	CASAGSQNTEAFF	TGTGCCAGCGCAGGCAGCCAGAACACTGAAGCTTTCTTT
TRBV29-1	TRBJ2-1	.	.	CSVVDRDFTYNEQFF	TGCAGCGTTGTAGACCGGGACTTCACCTACAATGAGCAGTTCTTC
TRBV19	TRBJ2-1	.	.	CASSMIRAGHNEQFF	TGTGCCAGTAGTATGATCCGGGCGGGACACAATGAGCAGTTCTTC
TRBV27	TRBJ2-1	TRBD2	.	CASSLRTSSYNEQFF	TGTGCCAGCAGTTTAAGGACTAGCTCCTACAATGAGCAGTTCTTC
TRBV18	TRBJ1-5	.	.	CASSADRASPQHF	TGTGCCAGCTCAGCGGATCGGGCCTCGCCCCAGCATTTT